These 24 T cell receptor beta chains came from one sample sequenced in a study of shared clonotypes between healthy human individuals. Method: immunoSEQ multiplex PCR; TCRdb's copy keeps in-frame clones and lacks some. Of around 480,000 clones in the sample, roughly 79% were seen once. The sequenced material came from PBMCs. These receptors were taken from a middle-aged woman in good health. Some clones in this sample may be carry-over from other donors' samples.

On this clone: Its ends do not fully match the called genes, so a read error is possible. The chain uses TRBV30 and TRBJ1-1; D not certain. Germline lookup yields CDR1 GTSNPN and CDR2 SVGIG (reference sequence). This CDR3 is built from 13 residues. CDR3 protein: CAWSVSRNTGAFF. CDR3 nucleotide sequence: TGTGCCTGGAGTGTATCACGGAACACTGGAGCTTTCTTT. The entire variable domain, with the rest obtained from reference TRBV30 and TRBJ1-1, is as follows: SQTIHQWPATLVQPVGSPLSLECTVEGTSNPNLYWYRQAAGRGLQLLFYSVGIGQISSEVPQNLSASRPQDRQFILSSKKLLLSDSGFYLCAWSVSRNTGAFFGQGTRLTVV.

The genes are TRBV11-2 and TRBJ2-5, with 8 positions matching TRBD2. V lost 1 base to trimming and J lost 6 bases; unmatched junction nucleotides: 7. The CDR3 is 15 residues long. Germline lookup yields CDR1 SGHAT and CDR2 FQNNGV. The CDR3 nucleotides read TGTGCCAGCAGCTTAGTGGGTAGCGGGACAAAGACCCAGTACTTC. Its protein product is CASSLVGSGTKTQYF.

The chain is built from TRBV27 and TRBJ1-2; TRBD1 matches at 9 bases. The V segment lost 5 bases and the J segment 8 bases; nucleotides outside the gene matches: 9. Germline lookup yields CDR1 MNHEY and CDR2 SMNVEV (reference sequence). The CDR3 is 14 amino acids. The CDR3 here is CASSPLPGQGGYTF. In DNA form, the CDR3 reads TGTGCCAGCAGTCCACTACCGGGACAGGGCGGCTACACCTTC.

V usage is TRBV2 and J usage is TRBJ2-5, with 10 nucleotides matching TRBD2. The CDR3 covers 15 residues. Unmatched junction bases numbered 14, after V lost 6 bases and J lost 10 bases. Germline CDR1 reads SNHLY; CDR2 reads FYNNEI. The CDR3 loop reads CASRATSGDTEVQYF. DNA for the CDR3: TGTGCCAGCAGAGCCACTAGCGGGGATACCGAGGTCCAGTACTTC.

This sequence joins TRBV28 and TRBJ2-5, with 12 bases matching TRBD1. V was clipped by 7 bases and J by 5 bases; unmatched bases: 11. Germline assignment: CDR1 MDHEN and CDR2 SYDVKM. This CDR3 region has 16 residues. The CDR3 sequence: CASINPGQGALETQYF. As DNA, the CDR3 is TGTGCCAGCATCAACCCGGGACAGGGGGCTTTGGAGACCCAGTACTTC. The variable domain in full, with the rest retrieved from reference TRBV28 and TRBJ2-5, is DVKVTQSSRYLVKRTGEKVFLECVQDMDHENMFWYRQDPGLGLRLIYFSYDVKMKEKGDIPEGYSVSREKKERFSLILESASTNQTSMYLCASINPGQGALETQYFGPGTRLLVL.

The chain's CDR3 is CAIPGTGTSLNNEQFF. Here the CDR3 DNA reads TGTGCCATCCCAGGCACCGGGACTAGCCTTAACAATGAGCAGTTCTTC. This rearrangement joins TRBV21-1 to TRBJ2-1; the tabulated D call, TRBD2, remains unverified against the DNA. TRBV21-1 is termed a pseudogene. The CDR3 has 16 residues.

The genes are TRBV6-5 and TRBJ2-7, with D perhaps TRBD2 (5 bases). The CDR3 covers 14 residues. Per germline, CDR1 MNHEY and CDR2 SVGAGI. Trimming shortened V by 6 bases and J by 7 bases, and 19 bases separated the two germline ends. CDR3 amino acids: CASSRGGSEGEQYF. In DNA form, the CDR3 reads TGTGCCAGCAGCAGAGGAGGCTCCGAGGGAGAGCAGTACTTC.

A single count supports this clone. This chain joins TRBV18 and TRBJ1-2, with 9 bases that match TRBD1. The trim removed 3 bases at V and 2 bases at J, leaving 7 bases unmatched. Germline V gene lookup returns CDR1 KGHSH and CDR2 LQKENI. This CDR3 region has 16 residues. The CDR3 protein is CASSPLQGAQNYGYTF. Here the CDR3 DNA reads TGTGCCAGCTCACCTTTACAGGGGGCGCAGAACTATGGCTACACCTTC.

This sequence joins TRBV27 and TRBJ2-2; 7 nucleotides agree with TRBD2. This CDR3 region has 16 residues. The germline V gene has CDR1 MNHEY and CDR2 SMNVEV (reference sequence). Unmatched junction bases numbered 10, after V lost 3 bases and J lost 6 bases. CDR3 protein: CASSFRLAGRAGELFF. In DNA form, the CDR3 reads TGTGCCAGCAGTTTTCGGCTGGCAGGGAGGGCCGGGGAGCTGTTTTTT.

This clone was recorded a few times. The chain combines TRBV7-2 with TRBJ2-7; the match to TRBD2 covers 8 bases. Per the germline V gene, CDR1 is SGHTA and CDR2 is FQGNSA. This CDR3 contains 15 residues. V gave up 6 bases and J gave up 5 bases; unmatched junction bases: 12. CDR3 sequence reads: CASRPQSGSPHEQYF. Here the CDR3 DNA reads TGTGCCAGCAGACCTCAGAGCGGGAGTCCCCACGAGCAGTACTTC.

This sequence joins TRBV5-4 and TRBJ1-2; tentative D call: TRBD1 (5 bases). Germline-derived CDR1 and CDR2 are SGHNT and YYREEE (reference sequence). The CDR3 consists of 14 residues. V was cut by 5 bases and J by 0 bases, with 11 bases left in between. The CDR3 reads CASRIGAANYGYTF. Written as DNA, the CDR3 is TGTGCCAGCAGGATCGGGGCAGCTAACTATGGCTACACCTTC.

Concerning this clone itself: It may be a read error: a sequence one base away is much more abundant. The chain is built from TRBV29-1 and TRBJ1-3; no clear D gene. From germline, CDR1 is SQVTM and CDR2 ANQGSEA. The CDR3 runs 12 residues. The chain's CDR3 is CGVESGVDTIYF. CDR3 coding DNA: TGCGGCGTTGAATCCGGCGTGGACACCATATATTTT.

This chain links TRBV14 with TRBJ1-3; D remains ambiguous. Trimming removed 4 bases at V and 8 bases at J, with 24 bases between. CDR3 size: 17 residues. Germline CDR1 and CDR2: SGHDN and FVKESK. CDR3 nucleotide sequence: TGTGCCAGCAGCCCATATTACCGGGCCCTGAAAGAATACACCATATATTTT. Its protein product is CASSPYYRALKEYTIYF.

This clone was seen only once. The genes are TRBV25-1 and TRBJ1-4; TRBD1 agrees at 8 bases. After removal of 5 bases from V and 11 bases from J, the junction contained 4 bases not matched to a gene. The CDR3 sequence is 12 residues long. Germline values: CDR1 MGHDK, CDR2 SYGVNS. The CDR3 sequence is CASSPRGRKLFF. CDR3 coding DNA: TGTGCCAGCAGTCCCAGGGGGCGGAAACTGTTTTTT.

This chain links TRBV7-3 with TRBJ1-5; 11 nucleotides agree with TRBD1. J lost 6 bases, V lost 3 bases, and 4 bases had no gene match. The CDR3 consists of 15 residues. Germline V gene data show CDR1 as SGHTA and CDR2 as FQGTGA. The CDR3 here is CASSFGTGGTQPQHF. CDR3 bases: TGTGCCAGCAGCTTCGGGACAGGGGGTACTCAGCCCCAGCATTTT. Variable domain in full (rest from reference TRBV7-3 and TRBJ1-5): GAGVSQTPSNKVTEKGKYVELRCDPISGHTALYWYRQSLGQGPEFLIYFQGTGAADDSGLPNDRFFAVRPEGSVSTLKIQRTERGDSAVYLCASSFGTGGTQPQHFGDGTRLSIL.

In the case of this clone: The missing conserved phenylalanine or tryptophan at the end of this CDR3 makes a read error likely. The chain couples TRBV6-1 to TRBJ2-7; 7 bases match TRBD1. Germline loops: CDR1 MNHNS, CDR2 SASEGT. J gave up 3 bases and V 6 bases, and 8 bases lay outside the gene matches. The CDR3 is 14 amino acids. CDR3 sequence (DNA): TGTGCCAGCAGCCTAGACAGGGCTTACTACGAGCAGTACCTC. This sequence encodes CASSLDRAYYEQYL.

The J gene is TRBJ2-1, the V gene TRBV7-8; D is possibly TRBD1 or TRBD2 (6 bases each). Deletions cut 1 base from V and 2 bases from J, with 15 bases between. CDR3 length equals 17 residues. CDR1 is SGHVS, CDR2 FQNEAQ, per germline. The CDR3 loop is CASSLGGGLLAYNEQFF. The CDR3 coding sequence is TGTGCCAGCAGCTTAGGAGGGGGACTTCTAGCCTACAATGAGCAGTTCTTC.

The chain carries TRBV21-1 and TRBJ2-1. TRBV21-1 is a recognized pseudogene. CDR3 length: 14 amino acids. CDR3 DNA: TGTGCCAGCAGCAAAGTCCTTGCCCCACATGAGCAGTTCTTC. Protein sequence: CASSKVLAPHEQFF.

The rearrangement links TRBV30 to TRBJ2-3, with TRBD2 identical over 9 bases. The CDR3 runs 17 residues. In germline, CDR1 is GTSNPN, CDR2 SVGIG (reference sequence). The V gene end was trimmed by 0 bases and the J gene end by 6 bases; junction bases not matched to a gene: 13. As DNA, the CDR3 is TGTGCCTGGAGTGTGGTTTCAGCGGGAGGCCCGTCTGATACGCAGTATTTT. Encoded protein: CAWSVVSAGGPSDTQYF.

The CDR3 DNA reads as TGTGCCAGCAGTTACTCGGGACTAGCGGGAGTCCACGAGCAGTACTTC. This encodes CASSYSGLAGVHEQYF. The chain couples TRBV6-5 to TRBJ2-7; 14 bases line up with TRBD2. With V trimmed by 0 bases and J by 5 bases, 3 bases remained unmatched. The germline gives CDR1 MNHEY, CDR2 SVGAGI. CDR3 length equals 16 residues.

This chain links TRBV27 with TRBJ2-7, with 10 bases fitting TRBD1. The CDR3 length is 17 residues. CDR1 is MNHEY, CDR2 SMNVEV, per germline (reference sequence). The ends lost 8 bases at V and 6 bases at J; junction bases unmatched: 19. The CDR3 loop reads CASGHLGERQGAGEQYF. In DNA form, the CDR3 reads TGTGCCAGCGGCCACCTTGGCGAAAGACAGGGGGCGGGCGAGCAGTACTTC.

This clone was seen a handful of times. This chain uses TRBV5-1 with TRBJ1-1; weak D call: TRBD1 (5 bases). The CDR3 spans 15 residues. Trimming stripped 2 bases from V and 1 base from J, with 12 bases between. Germline lookup yields CDR1 SGHRS and CDR2 YFSETQ. In DNA form, the CDR3 reads TGCGCCAGCAGCTTAGGGACCCTAGGGAACACTGAAGCTTTCTTT. It yields the protein CASSLGTLGNTEAFF.

V is TRBV7-8 and J is TRBJ2-1; 8 bases line up with TRBD1. Trimming took 3 bases from V and 7 from J; bases not matched to a gene: 8. From germline, CDR1 is SGHVS and CDR2 FQNEAQ. There are 15 residues in the CDR3. The CDR3 protein is CASSFWTGLGNEQFF. CDR3 DNA sequence: TGTGCCAGCAGCTTTTGGACAGGGCTGGGAAATGAGCAGTTCTTC.

The V and J genes are TRBV18 and TRBJ2-2; 9 nucleotides line up with TRBD2. Germline CDR1 reads KGHSH; CDR2 reads LQKENI. After removal of 4 bases from V and 6 bases from J, the junction contained 9 bases not matched to a gene. This CDR3 has 16 residues. The CDR3 reads CASSRQLAGHPGELFF. The DNA for the CDR3 is TGTGCCAGCTCACGGCAACTAGCGGGCCACCCCGGGGAGCTGTTTTTT.